One sample yielded the 32 T cell receptor beta chains listed below, sequenced in a study of regulatory T cells in long-lasting Graves disease. Construction of the TCR beta libraries employed iRepertoire HTBI primers in conjunction with Arm-PCR of CDR3 regions. TCRdb re-called the multiplex PCR reads with MiXCR, one entry per CDR3 protein. The sample shows 350,000 to 450,000 distinct CDR3 sequences, roughly a fifth of them seen only once. Specified time point: persistent/refractory GD, antithyroid drugs over 5 years with positive TRAb. RNA extracted from PBMCs served as the sequencing template. The specimen comprised peripheral blood mononuclear cells (PBMCs), sampled when the disease was refractory, from a patient treated with antithyroid drugs. These receptors originate from a female donor with Graves disease.

The chain combines TRBV5-1 with TRBJ1-2, with D possibly being TRBD1 (5 bases). This CDR3 has 15 residues. Deletions cut 4 bases from V and 1 base from J, with 14 bases between. Germline assignment: CDR1 SGHRS and CDR2 YFSETQ. Here the CDR3 DNA reads TGCGCCAGCAGCGCGTCTGCGACAGTTAACTATGGCTACACCTTC. Its translation: CASSASATVNYGYTF.

The V and J genes are TRBV20-1 and TRBJ2-7; 10 bases align to TRBD1. Germline trimming cut 6 bases from V and 0 bases from J; bases unmatched to any gene: 2. Germline assignment: CDR1 DFQATT and CDR2 SNEGSKA (reference sequence). This CDR3 is built from 13 residues. The CDR3 spells CSAGTGDSYEQYF. In DNA form, the CDR3 reads TGCAGTGCGGGGACAGGGGACTCCTACGAGCAGTACTTC.

Many counts were recorded for this clonotype. This chain joins TRBV6-1 and TRBJ2-6; TRBD1 or TRBD2 may be the D gene (5 bases each). CDR3 length equals 19 residues. Per the germline V gene, CDR1 is MNHNS and CDR2 is SASEGT. Trimming cost V 3 bases and J 0 bases, with 18 bases left between them. This CDR3 is CASSESVGRRLSGANVLTF. CDR3 nucleotide sequence: TGTGCCAGCAGTGAGTCGGTGGGACGGCGACTCTCTGGGGCCAACGTCCTGACTTTC.

Note on this clonotype: This may stem from a read error, because a much larger clone lies one nucleotide away. The chain couples TRBV6-1 to TRBJ2-2; D might be TRBD2 (5 bases). The V gene lost 3 bases and the J gene lost 5 bases, with 10 bases spanning the gap. Germline CDR1 MNHNS, CDR2 SASEGT. This CDR3 comprises 14 residues. In DNA form, the CDR3 reads TGTGCCAGCAGTGAGTTTGGAGGAACCGGGGAGCTGTTTTTT. This translates into CASSEFGGTGELFF.

This clonotype was counted at least ten times. V gene TRBV2 combines with J gene TRBJ1-5; 7 bases agree with TRBD1. The V and J ends lost 4 bases and 2 bases, in that order; junction bases with no gene match: 8. CDR3 length: 16 amino acids. Per germline, CDR1 SNHLY and CDR2 FYNNEI. DNA of the CDR3: TGTGCCAGCAGTGCCAGACAGGGTGGCGGCAATCAGCCCCAGCATTTT. Its translation is CASSARQGGGNQPQHF.

To note about this clonotype: An end of the junction differs from the germline gene, which may be a read error. The V and J genes are TRBV15 and TRBJ1-5; no clear D gene. The length of the CDR3 is 17 residues. Germline CDR1 reads LNHNV; CDR2 reads YYDKDF (reference sequence). The chain's CDR3 is CATSGEAIWVSNQPQHF. The DNA of the CDR3 is TGTGCCACCAGCGGAGAAGCCATTTGGGTCTCCAATCAGCCCCAGCATTTT.

This clonotype was observed a few times. The rearrangement links TRBV3-1 to TRBJ2-1; D not certain. The CDR3 runs 16 residues. Germline lookup yields CDR1 LGHDT and CDR2 YNNKEL (reference sequence). Trimming shortened V by 0 bases and J by 0 bases, and 9 bases separated the two germline ends. CDR3 coding DNA: TGTGCCAGCAGCCAAGACGGGTCCAGCTCCTACAATGAGCAGTTCTTC. Protein product: CASSQDGSSSYNEQFF.

This clonotype was recorded many times. The gene calls are TRBV6-1 and TRBJ1-5, with no clear D. Trimming removed 4 bases at V and 4 bases at J, with 8 bases between. The CDR3 covers 13 residues. The germline V gene encodes CDR1 MNHNS and CDR2 SASEGT. Here the CDR3 reads CASSATENQPQHF. The CDR3, as DNA: TGTGCCAGCAGTGCAACAGAGAATCAGCCCCAGCATTTT.

This clonotype was picked up a small number of times. CDR3 sequence: CASSPPGLAGGPGEQFF. The CDR3, as DNA: TGTGCCAGCTCACCACCTGGGCTAGCGGGAGGGCCTGGTGAGCAGTTCTTC. The genes are TRBV18 and TRBJ2-1; 12 nucleotides line up with TRBD2. The length of the CDR3 is 17 residues. Germline values: CDR1 KGHSH, CDR2 LQKENI. The J segment lost 9 bases and the V segment lost 0 bases, leaving 9 bases of the junction unmatched.

The table lists this clonotype with many counts. The rearrangement joins TRBV5-1 to TRBJ1-6, with 7 bases identical to TRBD1. V was pared by 0 bases and J by 9 bases, with 6 bases of the junction left unmatched. From germline, CDR1 is SGHRS and CDR2 YFSETQ. This CDR3 has 15 residues. CDR3 amino acids: CASSLGQGIGSPLHF. The CDR3 region has the DNA TGCGCCAGCAGCTTGGGACAGGGAATTGGTTCACCCCTCCACTTT. The complete variable domain, with remaining parts taken from reference TRBV5-1 and TRBJ1-6, reads KAGVTQTPRYLIKTRGQQVTLSCSPISGHRSVSWYQQTPGQGLQFLFEYFSETQRNKGNFPGRFSGRQFSNSRSEMNVSTLELGDSALYLCASSLGQGIGSPLHFGNGTRLTVT.

A few counts support this clonotype. The chain joins TRBV6-1 to TRBJ1-5; weak D call: TRBD1 (5 bases). Trimming shortened V by 6 bases and J by 7 bases, and 19 bases separated the two germline ends. Germline values: CDR1 MNHNS, CDR2 SASEGT. CDR3 length: 15 amino acids. In DNA form, the CDR3 reads TGTGCCAGCAGACGTCTTGGACATGTCTACCAGCCCCAGCATTTT. The encoded protein is CASRRLGHVYQPQHF.

V and J are TRBV20-1 and TRBJ2-5; unclear D gene. The CDR3 length is 13 residues. Germline values: CDR1 DFQATT, CDR2 SNEGSKA (reference sequence). V gave up 3 bases and J gave up 1 base, with 9 bases separating them. The CDR3 sequence is CSARSRLQETQYF. The CDR3 coding sequence is TGCAGTGCTAGGTCAAGACTCCAAGAGACCCAGTACTTC.

This clonotype has only a few counts. This sequence joins TRBV4-1 and TRBJ2-2; D not certain. The germline V gene has CDR1 MGHRA and CDR2 YSYEKL. CDR3 length: 15 residues. V was pared by 1 base and J by 4 bases, with 10 bases between. The CDR3 coding sequence is TGCGCCAGCAGCCAAGTTGTCAGATCCACCGGGGAGCTGTTTTTT. It is translated as CASSQVVRSTGELFF.

This clonotype was observed at least ten times. This chain uses TRBV20-1 with TRBJ2-7, with 7 nucleotides matching TRBD2. Germline loops: CDR1 DFQATT, CDR2 SNEGSKA (reference sequence). V lost 3 bases and J lost 0; bases outside the gene matches: 5. The CDR3 covers 14 residues. CDR3 in DNA: TGCAGTGCTAGGGGTCTAGCGGCCTCCTACGAGCAGTACTTC. Encoded protein: CSARGLAASYEQYF.

This clonotype was counted ten times or more. This rearrangement joins TRBV11-2 to TRBJ1-6; D is perhaps TRBD1 (6 bases). The germline CDR1 and CDR2 sequences are SGHAT and FQNNGV. V was shortened by 0 bases and J by 6 bases, with 15 bases between the two germline ends. The CDR3 length is 17 residues. This CDR3 reads CASSLDSSGQINSPLHF. The CDR3 DNA is TGTGCCAGCAGCTTAGATTCATCGGGACAAATTAATTCACCCCTCCACTTT.

The chain combines TRBV18 with TRBJ1-5, with TRBD1 matching over 12 bases. CDR1 and CDR2 from the germline V gene are KGHSH and LQKENI. There are 16 residues in the CDR3. After removal of 4 bases from V and 5 bases from J, the junction contained 6 bases not matched to a gene. Here the CDR3 DNA reads TGTGCCAGCTCACTAGGGACAGGGGGCTTTGATCAGCCCCAGCATTTT. It codes for CASSLGTGGFDQPQHF.

The rearrangement uses TRBV6-1 and TRBJ2-7, with TRBD1 matching 9 bases. The CDR3 has 15 residues. Germline loops: CDR1 MNHNS, CDR2 SASEGT. V lost 6 bases to trimming and J lost 7 bases; unmatched junction nucleotides: 13. This CDR3 reads CASSLTGTGLKEQYF. DNA for the CDR3: TGTGCCAGCAGCTTAACCGGGACAGGGTTAAAGGAGCAGTACTTC.

The V and J genes are TRBV28 and TRBJ2-3; 9 bases fit TRBD1. CDR3 length equals 16 residues. V gave up 4 bases and J gave up 4 bases; unmatched junction bases: 9. The germline V gene encodes CDR1 MDHEN and CDR2 SYDVKM. The CDR3 DNA reads TGTGCCAGCAGTTCGGCCGGGACAGGGTGGTCAGATACGCAGTATTTT. Translating gives CASSSAGTGWSDTQYF.

Concerning this clonotype itself: With a much larger clone just one base away, this may be a read error. The chain joins TRBV20-1 to TRBJ2-7; no firm D call. This CDR3 contains 12 residues. Germline V CDR1 and CDR2: DFQATT, SNEGSKA (reference sequence). The CDR3 sequence is CSARGSSHEQYF. The CDR3 DNA reads as TGCAGTGCTAGGGGCAGCTCCCACGAGCAGTACTTC.

This chain connects TRBV5-1 to TRBJ2-5; D may be TRBD1 (5 bases). CDR3 length: 14 amino acids. Trimming cost V 6 bases and J 5 bases, with 17 bases left between them. The germline gives CDR1 SGHRS, CDR2 YFSETQ. This chain's CDR3 is CASNSGGRGETQYF. The CDR3 DNA sequence: TGCGCCAGCAACAGTGGTGGAAGGGGTGAGACCCAGTACTTC.

This clonotype was counted at least ten times. This chain joins TRBV30 and TRBJ2-2; no firm D call. The CDR3 is 13 residues long. Trimming stripped 8 bases from V and 6 bases from J, with 16 bases between. Germline lookup yields CDR1 GTSNPN and CDR2 SVGIG (reference sequence). The CDR3 nucleotides are TGTGCCCGAGGAAAGGCGAAGGCCGGGGAGCTGTTTTTT. Protein sequence: CARGKAKAGELFF. Variable domain in full (rest from reference TRBV30 and TRBJ2-2): SQTIHQWPATLVQPVGSPLSLECTVEGTSNPNLYWYRQAAGRGLQLLFYSVGIGQISSEVPQNLSASRPQDRQFILSSKKLLLSDSGFYLCARGKAKAGELFFGEGSRLTVL.

This clonotype was found a few times. This chain uses TRBV28 with TRBJ2-3, with a possible D match to TRBD1 (5 bases). The CDR3 loop spans 12 amino acids. CDR1 and CDR2 (germline): MDHEN, SYDVKM. V was pared by 3 bases and J by 11 bases, with 12 bases between. The DNA for the CDR3 is TGTGCCAGCAGTTTGGGGTGGGGCGAGCAGTATTTT. It codes for CASSLGWGEQYF.

V and J are TRBV19 and TRBJ2-7, with D perhaps matching TRBD1 or TRBD2 (5 bases each). This CDR3 has 15 residues. Trimming stripped 9 bases from V and 2 bases from J, with 20 bases between. In germline, CDR1 is LNHDA, CDR2 SQIVND (reference sequence). Here the CDR3 DNA reads TGTGCCAGCGATAGCCGGGACGGATCTACCTACGAGCAGTACTTC. It yields the protein CASDSRDGSTYEQYF.

This clonotype was picked up many times. The gene calls are TRBV27 and TRBJ2-5; D is ambiguous. The CDR3 spans 18 residues. V was cut by 4 bases and J by 1 base, with 22 bases left in between. Germline CDR1 MNHEY, CDR2 SMNVEV (reference sequence). As DNA, the CDR3 is TGTGCCAGCAGTTCAATTAGCAAGGCATTGCTGCTCCAAGAGACCCAGTACTTC. Its protein is CASSSISKALLLQETQYF.

This clonotype was detected ten times or more. As DNA, the CDR3 is TGTGCCAGCAGCTCCCTGGGGAGCCAAGAGACCCAGTACTTC. Its translation is CASSSLGSQETQYF. V is TRBV28 and J is TRBJ2-5, with D possibly being TRBD2 (5 bases). Deletions cut 6 bases from V and 1 base from J, with 12 bases between. This CDR3 has 14 amino acids. CDR1 MDHEN and CDR2 SYDVKM come from the germline V gene. Together with reference TRBV28 and TRBJ2-5, the CDR3 gives the full variable domain: DVKVTQSSRYLVKRTGEKVFLECVQDMDHENMFWYRQDPGLGLRLIYFSYDVKMKEKGDIPEGYSVSREKKERFSLILESASTNQTSMYLCASSSLGSQETQYFGPGTRLLVL.

Many counts were recorded for this clonotype. The V gene is TRBV27, the J gene TRBJ1-2; D perhaps matches TRBD1 (6 bases). Germline CDR1 reads MNHEY; CDR2 reads SMNVEV (reference sequence). The CDR3 loop spans 14 amino acids. Trimming removed 6 bases at V and 6 bases at J, with 17 bases between. CDR3 bases: TGTGCCAGCAGAAGAATAGGGGGGGTTGATGGCTACACCTTC. The encoded protein is CASRRIGGVDGYTF.

This clonotype was detected a few times. The V gene is TRBV27, the J gene TRBJ1-2; the D gene is possibly TRBD1 (6 bases). Trimming stripped 1 base from V and 8 bases from J, with 17 bases between. There are 15 residues in the CDR3. In germline, CDR1 is MNHEY, CDR2 SMNVEV (reference sequence). The CDR3 reads CASSLLPGGGKGYTF. The CDR3 DNA reads as TGTGCCAGCAGTTTATTACCCGGAGGGGGTAAAGGCTACACCTTC.

This chain joins TRBV9 and TRBJ2-2; a possible D gene is TRBD2 (5 bases). V was clipped by 4 bases and J by 6 bases, with 13 bases between them. The CDR3 runs to 14 residues. Germline-derived CDR1 and CDR2 are SGDLS and YYNGEE. CDR3 in DNA: TGTGCCAGCAGCAAGGACGGAGGTTCCGGGGAGCTGTTTTTT. Its translation: CASSKDGGSGELFF. The entire variable domain, with the rest obtained from reference TRBV9 and TRBJ2-2, is as follows: DSGVTQTPKHLITATGQRVTLRCSPRSGDLSVYWYQQSLDQGLQFLIQYYNGEERAKGNILERFSAQQFPDLHSELNLSSLELGDSALYFCASSKDGGSGELFFGEGSRLTVL.

This clonotype was picked up many times. The chain carries TRBV20-1 and TRBJ2-7, with TRBD2 matching over 7 bases. Looked up from germline, CDR1 is DFQATT and CDR2 is SNEGSKA (reference sequence). Trimming removed 6 bases from V and 7 bases from J; junction bases left unmatched: 12. CDR3 size: 13 residues. In DNA, the CDR3 is TGCAGTGCAAAACGGGAGGCCCGTACGGAGCAGTACTTC. This codes for CSAKREARTEQYF.

This clonotype has a count of ten or more. The J gene is TRBJ2-1, the V gene TRBV19; TRBD2 might be the D (5 bases). The V and J ends lost 6 bases and 6 bases respectively, with 15 bases between them. Germline values: CDR1 LNHDA, CDR2 SQIVND (reference sequence). The CDR3 runs 14 residues. The chain's CDR3 is CASRQEGMINEQFF. In DNA form, the CDR3 reads TGTGCCAGTAGACAAGAGGGCATGATCAATGAGCAGTTCTTC.

This clonotype showed up many times. The V gene is TRBV29-1, the J gene TRBJ2-5; 9 nucleotides match TRBD1. The length of the CDR3 is 12 residues. The germline gives CDR1 SQVTM, CDR2 ANQGSEA. The ends lost 6 bases at V and 4 bases at J; junction bases unmatched: 3. CDR3: CSVDRGGETQYF. The CDR3 bases are TGCAGCGTCGACAGGGGGGGAGAGACCCAGTACTTC.

The chain couples TRBV6-2 or TRBV6-3 to TRBJ2-6; no clear D. V dropped 6 bases and J dropped 4 bases, with 19 bases sitting between them. The CDR3 covers 17 residues. Germline CDR1 reads MNHEY; CDR2 reads SVGEGT. CDR3 residues: CASRVGTQLYGANVLTF. The CDR3 nucleotides are TGTGCCAGCAGAGTCGGAACCCAACTTTACGGGGCCAACGTCCTGACTTTC.